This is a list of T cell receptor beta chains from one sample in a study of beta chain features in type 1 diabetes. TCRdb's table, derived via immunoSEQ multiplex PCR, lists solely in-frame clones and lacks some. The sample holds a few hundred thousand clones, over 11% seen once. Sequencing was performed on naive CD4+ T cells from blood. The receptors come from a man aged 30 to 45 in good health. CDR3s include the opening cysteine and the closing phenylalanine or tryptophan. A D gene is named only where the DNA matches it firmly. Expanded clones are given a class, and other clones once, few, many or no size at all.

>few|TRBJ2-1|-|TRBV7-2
CASSLQALLVNEQFF
TGTGCCAGCAGCTTACAGGCCCTGCTGGTCAATGAGCAGTTCTTC
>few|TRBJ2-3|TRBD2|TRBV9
CASSPTSGGNQGTDTQYF
TGTGCCAGCAGCCCTACTAGCGGGGGGAACCAGGGGACAGATACGCAGTATTTT
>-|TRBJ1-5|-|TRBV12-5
CASGPAESLQHF
TGTGCTAGTGGCCCAGCGGAAAGCCTCCAGCATTTT
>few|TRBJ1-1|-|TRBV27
CASSLFRMNTEAFF
TGTGCCAGCAGTTTATTCCGGATGAACACTGAAGCTTTCTTT
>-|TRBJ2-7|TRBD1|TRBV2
CASSDWGTGGRYF
TGTGCCAGCAGTGACTGGGGGACAGGGGGTCGGTACTTC
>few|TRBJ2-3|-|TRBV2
CASSEEPSWGTDTQYF
TGTGCCAGCAGTGAAGAGCCCTCTTGGGGCACAGATACGCAGTATTTT
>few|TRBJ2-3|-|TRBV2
CASNGGASTDTQYF
TGTGCCAGCAATGGGGGGGCGAGCACAGATACGCAGTATTTT
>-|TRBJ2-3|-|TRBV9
CASSPGGPADTQYF
TGTGCCAGCAGCCCCGGGGGGCCGGCAGATACGCAGTATTTT
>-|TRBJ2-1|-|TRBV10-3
CAISSQNYNEQFF
TGTGCCATCAGTTCACAGAACTACAATGAGCAGTTCTTC
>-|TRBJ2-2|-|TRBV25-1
CASSESLAANTGELFF
TGTGCCAGCAGTGAGTCTCTAGCCGCGAACACCGGGGAGCTGTTTTTT
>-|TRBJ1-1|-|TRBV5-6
CASSLRGVNTEAFF
TGTGCCAGCAGCTTGCGGGGAGTGAACACTGAAGCTTTCTTT
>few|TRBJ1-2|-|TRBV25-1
CASRSFDSCYGYTF
TGTGCCAGCAGGAGCTTTGACAGCTGCTATGGCTACACCTTC
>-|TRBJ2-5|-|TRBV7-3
CASSWSPRETQYF
TGTGCCAGCAGTTGGAGTCCGAGGGAGACCCAGTACTTC
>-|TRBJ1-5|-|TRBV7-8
CASSLMTADGPQHF
TGTGCCAGCAGCTTGATGACAGCAGATGGGCCCCAGCATTTT
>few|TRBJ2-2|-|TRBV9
CASSVVSGLSYTGELFF
TGTGCCAGCAGCGTAGTTTCCGGGCTAAGCTACACCGGGGAGCTGTTTTTT
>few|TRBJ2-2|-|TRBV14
CASSQYVQGPNTGELFF
TGTGCCAGCAGCCAATATGTACAGGGCCCGAACACCGGGGAGCTGTTTTTT
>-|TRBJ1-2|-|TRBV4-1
CASSQDLGGFPYGYTF
TGCGCCAGCAGCCAAGACTTAGGCGGCTTCCCCTATGGCTACACCTTC
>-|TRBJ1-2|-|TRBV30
CAWSTYNGGYTF
TGTGCCTGGAGCACATACAACGGTGGCTACACCTTC
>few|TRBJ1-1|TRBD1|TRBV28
CASRGDRVVGEAFF
TGTGCCAGCAGGGGCGACAGGGTCGTCGGTGAAGCTTTCTTT
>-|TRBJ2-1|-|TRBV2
CASSEALWGNEQFF
TGTGCCAGCAGTGAAGCGCTTTGGGGCAATGAGCAGTTCTTC
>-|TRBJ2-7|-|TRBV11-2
CASSLSDGDPYEQYF
TGTGCCAGCAGCTTATCGGACGGGGATCCCTACGAGCAGTACTTC
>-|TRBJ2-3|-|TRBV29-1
CSVGGSSTDTQYF
TGCAGCGTTGGAGGCAGTAGCACAGATACGCAGTATTTT
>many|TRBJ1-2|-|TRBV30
CAWITPSGYTF
TGTGCCTGGATAACTCCCAGTGGCTACACCTTC
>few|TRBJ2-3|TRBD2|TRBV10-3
CAALSGLAGGTDTQYF
TGTGCCGCGCTTTCGGGACTAGCGGGGGGCACAGATACGCAGTATTTT
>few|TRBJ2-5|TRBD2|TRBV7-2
CASSSGTSGGQETQYF
TGTGCCAGCAGCTCCGGGACTAGCGGGGGTCAAGAGACCCAGTACTTC
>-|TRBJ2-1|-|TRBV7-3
CASSSDINEQFF
TGTGCCAGCAGCTCGGATATAAATGAGCAGTTCTTC
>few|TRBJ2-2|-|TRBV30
CAWSVRAVNTGELFF
TGTGCCTGGAGTGTCCGCGCGGTTAACACCGGGGAGCTGTTTTTT
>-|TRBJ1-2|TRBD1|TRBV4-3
CASSYRGGGYTF
TGCGCCAGCAGCTACAGGGGTGGAGGCTACACCTTC
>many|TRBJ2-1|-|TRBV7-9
CASSLRNEQFF
TGTGCCAGCAGCTTACGCAATGAGCAGTTCTTC
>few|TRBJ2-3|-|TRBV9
CASSATTGDTQYF
TGTGCCAGCAGCGCCACGACCGGGGATACGCAGTATTTT
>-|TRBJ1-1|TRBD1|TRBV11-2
CASSHRGLDTEAFF
TGTGCCAGCAGCCACAGGGGGTTGGACACTGAAGCTTTCTTT
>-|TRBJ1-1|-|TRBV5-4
CASRPMTENTEAFF
TGTGCCAGCAGACCAATGACAGAGAACACTGAAGCTTTCTTT
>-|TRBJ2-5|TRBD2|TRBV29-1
CSAGGLAGGETQYF
TGCAGCGCCGGGGGACTAGCCGGGGGAGAGACCCAGTACTTC
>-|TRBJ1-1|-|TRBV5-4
CASSSGTFGTEAFF
TGTGCCAGCAGCTCCGGGACATTCGGCACTGAAGCTTTCTTT
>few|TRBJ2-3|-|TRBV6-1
CASKQEDRTDTQYF
TGTGCCAGCAAGCAGGAGGACCGCACAGATACGCAGTATTTT
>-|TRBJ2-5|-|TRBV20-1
CSASQETQYF
TGCAGTGCTTCACAAGAGACCCAGTACTTC
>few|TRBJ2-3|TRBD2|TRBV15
CATSRDMSGAPDTQYF
TGTGCCACCAGCAGAGATATGAGCGGGGCCCCAGATACGCAGTATTTT
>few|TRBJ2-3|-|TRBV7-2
CASSLAGVGDTQYF
TGTGCCAGCAGCTTAGCGGGAGTAGGAGATACGCAGTATTTT